This T cell receptor beta chain stems from a study of cytomegalovirus exposure and HLA in healthy donors. Sequencing used immunoSEQ multiplex PCR; TCRdb keeps in-frame clones, though not all of them. This sample has roughly 120,000 clones, with roughly 86% found just once. The donors were in the roughly 130-subject validation cohort, distinct from the roughly 670-subject first cohort. This CDR3 is built from 16 residues. V gave up 5 bases and J gave up 6 bases; unmatched junction bases: 12. Germline V gene data show CDR1 as MRHNA and CDR2 as SNTAGT. Regarding the study as a whole: There were some public TCRs occurring in many donors, but most TCR sequences were rare. It was 164 TCR beta chains that were listed as cytomegalovirus-associated. A subsequent analysis found that TCR clusters from the first cohort also tended to co-occur in the approximately 120 validation repertoires, with 90% to 95% of cluster scores above 0.

This clone was seen once. The antigen is not known. Material: PBMCs. The receptor comes from a man younger than 35 in good health and CMV-seronegative. The genes are TRBV6-4 and TRBJ2-1, with TRBD2 identical over 8 bases. CDR3 bases: TGTGCCAGCAGTTCTATAAGCGGGAGTGGGCCCAATGAGCAGTTCTTC. It is translated as CASSSISGSGPNEQFF.